What follows is one T cell receptor beta chain and its context. The sample comes from a study of blood T cells in healthy people across ages. V lost 5 bases and J lost 8, with 9 bases in between. This CDR3 comprises 10 residues. Per the germline V gene, CDR1 is SQVTM and CDR2 is ANQGSEA. The second PCR ran about 6 to 11 cycles with a sample-barcoded 5' primer and J-beta primers. MiXCR was run by TCRdb on the 5' RACE reads, yielding one entry per CDR3 protein. The profile covers fewer than 2 million distinct CDR3 sequences, with about two fifths appearing a single time and under 25% taken by the ten largest.

The sequence was collected from a human donor in good health. The source material was blood. The gene calls are TRBV29-1 and TRBJ1-2; D not resolved. For the CDR3, the DNA is TGCAGCGTTCCTGCGTCAGGCTACACCTTC. Its protein product is CSVPASGYTF. The full variable domain, rest sourced from reference TRBV29-1 and TRBJ1-2, is SAVISQKPSRDICQRGTSLTIQCQVDSQVTMMFWYRQQPGQSLTLIATANQGSEATYESGFVIDKFPISRPNLTFSTLTVSNMSPEDSSIYLCSVPASGYTFGSGTRLTVV.